This T cell receptor beta chain is from a study of blood T cell repertoires in COVID-19. Study in general: Sites across the United States, Italy and Spain contributed samples from acute and convalescent COVID-19. T cells, B-cell-depleted T cells, or PBMCs provided the cDNA or gDNA that served as material.

V was pared by 5 bases and J by 6 bases, with 12 bases of the junction left unmatched. This CDR3 has 15 residues. Germline loops: CDR1 MNHEY, CDR2 SVGAGI. Methods used by the authors: Amplification of reference gene primers provided the estimated nucleated cell counts. Profiled with immunoSEQ multiplex PCR; TCRdb holds only in-frame clones, not every one. That table furnishes V, J and clone size, whereas the DNA furnished D and trimming. Of more than 7,500 clones listed, around 92% are singletons. Input material: peripheral blood. The source is a woman in her fifties or sixties with active COVID-19. V gene TRBV6-5 combines with J gene TRBJ2-7; 8 nucleotides line up with TRBD1. This CDR3 reads CASSPRTGKFGEQYF. The CDR3 nucleotides read TGTGCCAGCAGTCCCCGGACAGGGAAGTTCGGCGAGCAGTACTTC.